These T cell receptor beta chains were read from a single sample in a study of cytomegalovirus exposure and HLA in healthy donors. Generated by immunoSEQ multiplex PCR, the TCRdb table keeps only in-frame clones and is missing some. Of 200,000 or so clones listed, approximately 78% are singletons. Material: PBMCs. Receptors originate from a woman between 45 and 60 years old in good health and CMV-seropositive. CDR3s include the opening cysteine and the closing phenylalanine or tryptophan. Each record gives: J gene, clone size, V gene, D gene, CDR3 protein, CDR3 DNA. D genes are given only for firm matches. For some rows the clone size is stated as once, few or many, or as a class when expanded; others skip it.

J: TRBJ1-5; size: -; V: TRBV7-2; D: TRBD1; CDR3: CASSSQGAIRQPQHF; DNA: TGTGCCAGCAGCTCTCAGGGGGCGATAAGGCAGCCCCAGCATTTT
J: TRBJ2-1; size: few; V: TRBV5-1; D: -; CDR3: CASSPGHVHEQFF; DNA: TGCGCCAGCAGCCCGGGACACGTCCATGAGCAGTTCTTC
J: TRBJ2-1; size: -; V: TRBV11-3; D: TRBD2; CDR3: CASSLGGTSGSYNEQFF; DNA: TGTGCCAGCAGCTTAGGGGGGACTAGCGGGAGCTACAATGAGCAGTTCTTC
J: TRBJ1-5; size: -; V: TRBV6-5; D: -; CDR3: CASSQQLGDQPQHF; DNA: TGTGCCAGCAGTCAACAGCTAGGGGATCAGCCCCAGCATTTT
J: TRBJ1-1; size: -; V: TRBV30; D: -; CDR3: CACSGVDGPEAFF; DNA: TGTGCCTGCTCAGGGGTTGATGGCCCTGAAGCTTTCTTT
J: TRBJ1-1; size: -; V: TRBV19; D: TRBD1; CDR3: CASGTGRFAEAFF; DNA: TGTGCCTCCGGGACAGGGAGGTTCGCTGAAGCTTTCTTT
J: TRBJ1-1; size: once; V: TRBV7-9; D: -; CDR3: CASSPAARSGETFF; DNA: TGTGCCAGCAGCCCCGCGGCTCGAAGCGGGGAAACTTTCTTT
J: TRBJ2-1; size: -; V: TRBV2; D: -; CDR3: CASSEAPSLKFF; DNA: TGTGCCAGCAGTGAAGCGCCGAGTCTTAAGTTCTTC
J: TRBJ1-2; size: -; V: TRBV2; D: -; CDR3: CASSRRPDYYGYTF; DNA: TGTGCCAGCAGTCGGCGGCCAGACTACTATGGCTACACCTTC
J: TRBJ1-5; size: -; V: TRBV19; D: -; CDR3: CASSIDRGSQPQHF; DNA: TGTGCCAGTAGTATAGACAGGGGCAGTCAGCCCCAGCATTTT
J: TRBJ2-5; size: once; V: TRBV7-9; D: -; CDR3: CASSFQQSQETQYF; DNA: TGTGCCAGCAGCTTTCAACAGAGCCAAGAGACCCAGTACTTC
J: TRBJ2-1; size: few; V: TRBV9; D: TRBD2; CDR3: CASSPGLAGYNEQFF; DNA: TGTGCCAGCAGCCCCGGTCTAGCGGGATATAATGAGCAGTTCTTC
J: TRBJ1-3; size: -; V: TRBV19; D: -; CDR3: CASSNRDTLGDTIYF; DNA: TGTGCCAGTAGTAACCGGGACACCCTGGGGGACACCATATATTTT
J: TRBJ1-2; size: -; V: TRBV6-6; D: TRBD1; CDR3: CASSPRGNYGYTF; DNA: TGTGCCAGCAGCCCCAGGGGGAACTATGGCTACACCTTC
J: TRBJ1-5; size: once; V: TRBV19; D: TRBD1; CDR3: CASSAGQGRHQPQHF; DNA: TGTGCCAGTAGCGCGGGACAGGGTCGCCATCAGCCCCAGCATTTT
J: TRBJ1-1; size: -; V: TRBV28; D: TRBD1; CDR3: CASSIGQVPAAFF; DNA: TGTGCCAGCAGCATAGGACAGGTGCCCGCAGCTTTCTTT
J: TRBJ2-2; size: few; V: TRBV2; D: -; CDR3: CASSEAGQPGELFF; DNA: TGTGCCAGCAGTGAAGCCGGACAGCCCGGGGAGCTGTTTTTT
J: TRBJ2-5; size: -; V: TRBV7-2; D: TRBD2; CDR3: CASSFGGLAGGRGETQYF; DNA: TGTGCCAGCAGTTTTGGGGGACTAGCGGGGGGGCGAGGAGAGACCCAGTACTTC
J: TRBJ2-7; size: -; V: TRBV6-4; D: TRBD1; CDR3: CARRNRRQGSKDEQYF; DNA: TGTGCCAGACGCAATCGCCGACAGGGGTCCAAGGACGAGCAGTACTTC
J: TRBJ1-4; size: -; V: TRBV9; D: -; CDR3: CASSVAGGRAGGEKLFF; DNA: TGTGCCAGCAGCGTAGCCGGCGGGCGGGCCGGCGGAGAAAAACTGTTTTTT
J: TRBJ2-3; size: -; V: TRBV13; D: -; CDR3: CATTPGTDTQYF; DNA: TGTGCCACTACCCCCGGGACAGATACGCAGTATTTT
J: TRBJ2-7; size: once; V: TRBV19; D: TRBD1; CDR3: CASSISRDRDEQYF; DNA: TGTGCCAGTAGTATATCTCGGGACAGGGACGAGCAGTACTTC
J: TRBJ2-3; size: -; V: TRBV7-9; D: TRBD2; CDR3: CASSKTSGGVLGTDTQYF; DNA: TGTGCCAGCAGTAAGACTAGCGGGGGAGTGTTGGGCACAGATACGCAGTATTTT
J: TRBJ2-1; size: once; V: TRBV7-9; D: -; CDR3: CASSSETRLNEQFF; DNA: TGTGCCAGCAGCTCCGAGACTAGGCTCAATGAGCAGTTCTTC
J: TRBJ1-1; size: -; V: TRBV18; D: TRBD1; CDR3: CASSQGTGDDLGTEAFF; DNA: TGTGCCAGCTCACAAGGGACAGGGGACGACTTAGGCACTGAAGCTTTCTTT
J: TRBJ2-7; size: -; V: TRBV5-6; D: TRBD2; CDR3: CASSPSGSGSYEQYF; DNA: TGTGCCAGCAGCCCGAGCGGGAGTGGTTCCTACGAGCAGTACTTC
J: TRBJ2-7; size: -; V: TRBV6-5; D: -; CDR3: CASSYSKLEGYEQYF; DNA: TGTGCCAGCAGTTACTCGAAGTTGGAGGGGTACGAGCAGTACTTC
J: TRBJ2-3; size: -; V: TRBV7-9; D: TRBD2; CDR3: CASSLEISGRVTDTQYF; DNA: TGTGCCAGCAGCTTAGAGATTAGCGGGAGAGTTACAGATACGCAGTATTTT
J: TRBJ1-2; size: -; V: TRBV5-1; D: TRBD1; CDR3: CASSSTGSRVEGYTF; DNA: TGCGCCAGCAGCTCGACAGGGTCGCGGGTTGAGGGCTACACCTTC
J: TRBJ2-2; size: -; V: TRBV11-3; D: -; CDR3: CASSSGSGELFF; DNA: TGTGCCAGCAGCTCAGGGTCCGGGGAGCTGTTTTTT
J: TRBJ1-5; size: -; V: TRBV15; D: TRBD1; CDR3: CATSRDQGVGNQPQHF; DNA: TGTGCCACCAGCAGAGATCAGGGGGTAGGCAATCAGCCCCAGCATTTT
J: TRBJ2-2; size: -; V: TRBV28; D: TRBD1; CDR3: CASSQGAGTGELFF; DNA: TGTGCCAGCAGTCAGGGGGCGGGCACCGGGGAGCTGTTTTTT
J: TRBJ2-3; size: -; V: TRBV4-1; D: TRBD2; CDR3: CASSQVFPGRLAGSTDTQYF; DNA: TGCGCCAGCAGCCAAGTGTTCCCGGGCCGACTAGCGGGATCCACAGATACGCAGTATTTT
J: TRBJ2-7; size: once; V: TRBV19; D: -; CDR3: CASSQGLYAYEQYF; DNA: TGTGCCAGTAGCCAGGGCCTCTACGCCTACGAGCAGTACTTC
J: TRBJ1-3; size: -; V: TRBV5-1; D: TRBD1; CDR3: CASSSTGEGNTIYF; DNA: TGCGCCAGCAGCTCGACAGGGGAAGGAAACACCATATATTTT
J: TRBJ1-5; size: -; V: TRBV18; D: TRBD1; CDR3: CASSGDRDQPQHF; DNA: TGTGCCAGCTCGGGGGACAGGGATCAGCCCCAGCATTTT
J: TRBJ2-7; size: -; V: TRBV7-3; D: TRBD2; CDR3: CASRWLAGTFWYEQYF; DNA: TGTGCCAGCAGGTGGTTAGCGGGAACGTTCTGGTACGAGCAGTACTTC